One and the same sample provided the 14 T cell receptor beta chains below, sequenced in a study of cytotoxic CD8 clonotypes in ibrutinib-treated CLL. This table comes from immunoSEQ multiplex PCR, and its TCRdb copy is limited to in-frame clones, with some not included. The top ten hold roughly 10% of the sample, which has approximately 190,000 clones, just under 80% seen once. The sequenced sample was PBMCs, obtained after 12 months of ibrutinib treatment. The source of these receptors is a human donor with chronic lymphocytic leukemia.

This CDR3 is CASSQPTNFRQFF. DNA for the CDR3: TGCGCCAGCAGCCAACCGACCAATTTCCGGCAGTTCTTC. This chain joins TRBV4-1 and TRBJ2-1; D is uncertain. The CDR3 length is 13 residues. Germline lookup yields CDR1 MGHRA and CDR2 YSYEKL. V shed 2 bases and J shed 12 bases, with 14 bases lying between them.

This clone was detected a few times. This chain uses TRBV9 with TRBJ2-7, with 7 bases that match TRBD2. The CDR3 consists of 15 residues. Unmatched junction bases numbered 5, after V lost 0 bases and J lost 2 bases. In germline, CDR1 is SGDLS, CDR2 YYNGEE. CDR3 coding DNA: TGTGCCAGCAGCGTAGATGAGGGGAGGGCCTACGAGCAGTACTTC. Its protein product is CASSVDEGRAYEQYF.

The chain uses TRBV6-1 and TRBJ1-2; tentatively, D is TRBD1 (6 bases). The CDR3 has 15 residues. V was pared by 6 bases and J by 5 bases, with 19 bases between. The V gene's germline CDR1 is MNHNS and CDR2 SASEGT. CDR3 bases: TGTGCCAGCAGGGGGGCACCCCCCATCTCTTATGGCTACACCTTC. Translated: CASRGAPPISYGYTF.

This clone appeared once. The chain joins TRBV5-6 to TRBJ2-5; no clear D. With 0 bases removed from V and 4 bases from J, the gap between germline ends came to 10 bases. The germline V gene has CDR1 SGHDT and CDR2 YYEEEE. CDR3 length: 14 amino acids. The CDR3 bases are TGTGCCAGCAGCTTGGGACCTTTGGTAGAGACCCAGTACTTC. It yields the protein CASSLGPLVETQYF.

V and J are TRBV27 and TRBJ2-5; no reliable D call. The ends were cut back, 7 bases at V and 4 bases at J, with 10 bases in the middle. The CDR3 totals 12 residues. Germline V gene data show CDR1 as MNHEY and CDR2 as SMNVEV (reference sequence). CDR3 sequence: CASIPRSETQYF. CDR3 nucleotide sequence: TGTGCCAGCATCCCTCGGTCAGAGACCCAGTACTTC.

The V gene is TRBV19, the J gene TRBJ1-2; 8 bases fit TRBD1. The junction had 9 bases not matched to a gene; V was cut back by 4 bases and J by 8 bases. Germline assignment: CDR1 LNHDA and CDR2 SQIVND (reference sequence). The CDR3 extends over 14 amino acids. The CDR3 DNA reads TGTGCCAGTAGTACCTGGACAGGGACAGGAGGCTACACCTTC. The encoded protein is CASSTWTGTGGYTF.

This chain uses TRBV13 with TRBJ2-3; D uncertain. The germline V and J ends were trimmed by 2 bases and 4 bases, with 4 bases remaining between them. Per germline, CDR1 PRHDT and CDR2 FYEKMQ (reference sequence). The CDR3 length is 12 residues. The CDR3 sequence is CASSLRADTQYF. For the CDR3, the DNA is TGTGCCAGCAGCTTAAGGGCAGATACGCAGTATTTT.

This clone was seen more than once but under ten times. The genes are TRBV18 and TRBJ2-5; 8 bases line up with TRBD2. Germline CDR1 KGHSH, CDR2 LQKENI. J was trimmed by 3 bases and V by 5 bases; bases with no gene match: 8. The CDR3 has 15 amino acids. The CDR3 is CASSSLGSGEETQYF. The CDR3 DNA sequence: TGTGCCAGCTCATCCCTCGGTAGCGGGGAAGAGACCCAGTACTTC.

The V call is TRBV19, the J call TRBJ2-1; no clear D gene. Germline values: CDR1 LNHDA, CDR2 SQIVND (reference sequence). This CDR3 contains 13 residues. V lost 5 bases and J 5 bases, leaving 10 bases between the germline ends. The CDR3 spells CASSFGGNNEQFF. The CDR3 DNA reads TGTGCCAGTAGTTTCGGCGGAAACAATGAGCAGTTCTTC.

For the CDR3, the DNA is TGTGCCACCAGCCCCCCGGGGGGTTTGTCCTACAATGAGCAGTTCTTC. Amino acid sequence: CATSPPGGLSYNEQFF. The rearrangement links TRBV15 to TRBJ2-1, with 7 bases lining up with TRBD2. This CDR3 is 16 amino acids long. Germline assignment: CDR1 LNHNV and CDR2 YYDKDF (reference sequence). J was trimmed by 1 base and V by 5 bases; bases with no gene match: 8.

This clone occurred once. V usage is TRBV5-1 and J usage is TRBJ1-3; D remains unclear. Germline loops: CDR1 SGHRS, CDR2 YFSETQ. The CDR3 has 16 amino acids. V shed 0 bases and J shed 0 bases, with 10 bases lying between them. The CDR3, as DNA: TGCGCCAGCAGCTTGGAGGCGGGGTACTCTGGAAACACCATATATTTT. Protein sequence: CASSLEAGYSGNTIYF.

The V call is TRBV6-1, the J call TRBJ2-6; 8 nucleotides match TRBD1. The CDR3 is 15 amino acids. V was clipped by 7 bases and J by 9 bases; unmatched bases: 11. Looked up from germline, CDR1 is MNHNS and CDR2 is SASEGT. The CDR3 DNA is TGTGCCAGCAACAAAGACAGGGGTGGTGGCAACGTCCTGACTTTC. Its translation is CASNKDRGGGNVLTF.

The count of this clone is one. The chain carries TRBV7-9 and TRBJ2-1, with TRBD2 matching 8 bases. The V gene's germline CDR1 is SEHNR and CDR2 FQNEAQ (reference sequence). The trim removed 5 bases at V and 4 bases at J, leaving 4 bases unmatched. The CDR3 spans 14 residues. CDR3 loop: CASSRSGGYNEQFF. The CDR3, as DNA: TGTGCCAGCAGCCGGAGCGGGGGATACAATGAGCAGTTCTTC.

The V gene is TRBV4-1, the J gene TRBJ1-4, with 7 positions matching TRBD1. Germline V gene data show CDR1 as MGHRA and CDR2 as YSYEKL. The CDR3 has 16 residues. Germline trimming cut 4 bases from V and 11 bases from J; bases unmatched to any gene: 16. CDR3 region: CASSPSPATGREKLFF. CDR3 nucleotide sequence: TGCGCCAGCAGCCCGTCCCCCGCGACAGGGAGGGAGAAACTGTTTTTT.